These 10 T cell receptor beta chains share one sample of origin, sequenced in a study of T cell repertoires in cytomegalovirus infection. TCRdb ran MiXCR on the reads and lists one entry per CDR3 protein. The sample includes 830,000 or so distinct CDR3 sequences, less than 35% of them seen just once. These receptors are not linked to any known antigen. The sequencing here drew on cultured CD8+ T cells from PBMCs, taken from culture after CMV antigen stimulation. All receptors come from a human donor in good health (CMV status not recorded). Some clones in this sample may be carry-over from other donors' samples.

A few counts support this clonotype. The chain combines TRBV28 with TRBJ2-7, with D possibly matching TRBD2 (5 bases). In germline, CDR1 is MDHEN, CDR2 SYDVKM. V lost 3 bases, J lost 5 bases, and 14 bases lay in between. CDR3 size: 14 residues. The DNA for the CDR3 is TGTGCCAGCAGTTTGGGGAGAGAGGAAGACGAGCAGTACGTC. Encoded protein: CASSLGREEDEQYV.

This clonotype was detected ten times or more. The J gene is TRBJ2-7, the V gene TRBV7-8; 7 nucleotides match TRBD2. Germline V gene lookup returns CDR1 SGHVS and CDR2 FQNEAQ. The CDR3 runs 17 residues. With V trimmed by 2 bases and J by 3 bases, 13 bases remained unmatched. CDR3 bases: TGTGCCAGCAGCTTAAGAAAAGTGGGGGAGGGCAACTACGAGCAGTACGTC. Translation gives CASSLRKVGEGNYEQYV.

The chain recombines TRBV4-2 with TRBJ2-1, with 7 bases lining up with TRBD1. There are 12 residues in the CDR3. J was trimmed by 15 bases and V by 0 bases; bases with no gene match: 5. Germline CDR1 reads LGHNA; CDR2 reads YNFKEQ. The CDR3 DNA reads TGTGCCAGCAGCCAAGATGGGGACAGCTTGTTCTTC. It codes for CASSQDGDSLFF.

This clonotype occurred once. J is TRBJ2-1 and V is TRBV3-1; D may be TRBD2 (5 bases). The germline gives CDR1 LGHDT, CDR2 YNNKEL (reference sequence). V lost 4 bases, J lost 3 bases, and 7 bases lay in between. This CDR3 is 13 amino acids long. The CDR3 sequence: CASSRDYYNEQFF. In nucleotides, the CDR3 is TGTGCCAGCAGCCGAGACTACTACAATGAGCAGTTCTTC.

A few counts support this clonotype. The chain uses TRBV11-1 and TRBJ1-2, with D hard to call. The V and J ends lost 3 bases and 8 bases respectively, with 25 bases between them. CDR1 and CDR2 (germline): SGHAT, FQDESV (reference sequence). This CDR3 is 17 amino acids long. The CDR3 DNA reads TGTGCCAGCAGCTTGAACAGTTGGACTCCTGGGGAGGAAGGCTACACCTTC. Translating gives CASSLNSWTPGEEGYTF.

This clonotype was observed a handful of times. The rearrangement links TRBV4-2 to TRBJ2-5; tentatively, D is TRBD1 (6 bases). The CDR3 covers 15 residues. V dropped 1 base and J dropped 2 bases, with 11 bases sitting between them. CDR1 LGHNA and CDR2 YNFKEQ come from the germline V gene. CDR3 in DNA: TGTGCCAGCAGCCAAGCTGACAGGCCTCAAGAGACCCAGTACTTC. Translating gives CASSQADRPQETQYF.

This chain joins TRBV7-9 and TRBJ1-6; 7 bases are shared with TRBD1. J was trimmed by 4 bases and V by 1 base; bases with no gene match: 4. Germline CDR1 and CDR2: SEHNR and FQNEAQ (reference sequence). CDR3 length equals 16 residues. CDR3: CASSLGATGYNSPLHF. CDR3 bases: TGTGCCAGCAGCTTAGGGGCGACAGGGTATAATTCACCCCTCCACTTT. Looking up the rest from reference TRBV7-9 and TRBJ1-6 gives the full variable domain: DTGVSQNPRHKITKRGQNVTFRCDPISEHNRLYWYRQTLGQGPEFLTYFQNEAQLEKSRLLSDRFSAERPKGSFSTLEIQRTEQGDSAMYLCASSLGATGYNSPLHFGNGTRLTVT.

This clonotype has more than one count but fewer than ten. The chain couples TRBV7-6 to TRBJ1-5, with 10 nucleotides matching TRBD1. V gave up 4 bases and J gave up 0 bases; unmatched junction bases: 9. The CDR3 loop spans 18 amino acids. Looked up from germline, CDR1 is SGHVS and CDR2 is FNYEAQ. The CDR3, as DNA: TGTGCCAGCAGCTCCCAGGGACAGGGGCGATATAGCAATCAGCCCCAGCATTTT. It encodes CASSSQGQGRYSNQPQHF.

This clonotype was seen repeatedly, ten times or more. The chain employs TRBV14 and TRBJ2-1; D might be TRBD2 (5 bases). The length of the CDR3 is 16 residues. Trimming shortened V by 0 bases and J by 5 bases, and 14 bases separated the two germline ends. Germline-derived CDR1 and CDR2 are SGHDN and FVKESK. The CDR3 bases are TGTGCCAGCAGCCAAGACGGACTTGGGGTCCACAATGAGCAGTTCTTC. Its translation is CASSQDGLGVHNEQFF.

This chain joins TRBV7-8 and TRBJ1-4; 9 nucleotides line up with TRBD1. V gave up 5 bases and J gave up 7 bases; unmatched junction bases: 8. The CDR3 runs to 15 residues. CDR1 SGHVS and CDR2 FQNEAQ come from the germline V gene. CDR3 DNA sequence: TGTGCCAGCAGCCCACACAGGGGGCCGGGTGAAAAACTGTTTTTT. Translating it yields CASSPHRGPGEKLFF.